These 15 T cell receptor beta chains share one sample of origin, sequenced in a study of cytomegalovirus exposure and HLA in healthy donors. Clones were sequenced by immunoSEQ multiplex PCR, and TCRdb holds only the in-frame ones, with some missing. The sample has about 350,000 clones; roughly 90% are singletons. The specimen sequenced was PBMCs. The receptors were gathered from a young woman in good health and CMV-seropositive.

The V call is TRBV5-6, the J call TRBJ2-5; D unresolved. Germline V gene sequence: CDR1 SGHDT, CDR2 YYEEEE. Between the trimmed V and J ends, which lost 7 bases and 5 bases, there was a span of 15 bases. This CDR3 comprises 13 residues. This CDR3 is CASAKVLGETQYF. The DNA of the CDR3 is TGTGCCAGCGCCAAGGTTTTGGGGGAGACCCAGTACTTC.

This clone has only a few counts. The chain has TRBV11-3 and TRBJ2-5; 7 positions match TRBD1. CDR1 SGHNT and CDR2 YENEEA come from the germline V gene. CDR3 length equals 15 residues. Losses at the gene ends were 4 bases for V and 0 bases for J; bases not matched to a gene: 5. CDR3 loop: CASSSRDSDQETQYF. DNA of the CDR3: TGTGCCAGCAGCTCCCGGGACAGCGACCAAGAGACCCAGTACTTC.

This rearrangement joins TRBV4-3 to TRBJ2-1; D not certain. CDR3 size: 15 residues. CDR1 and CDR2 (germline): LGHNA, YSLEER. Deletions cut 1 base from V and 2 bases from J, with 9 bases between. In nucleotides, the CDR3 is TGCGCCAGCAGCCAAGTCGTGGGTGCCTACAATGAGCAGTTCTTC. It yields the protein CASSQVVGAYNEQFF.

The chain links TRBV18 to TRBJ1-2, with D maybe TRBD1 (6 bases). V lost 5 bases, J lost 0 bases, and 16 bases lay in between. CDR1 is KGHSH, CDR2 LQKENI, per germline. The CDR3 consists of 16 residues. The CDR3 region is CASSDEKGGANYGYTF. CDR3 sequence (DNA): TGTGCCAGCTCAGACGAAAAAGGGGGGGCTAACTATGGCTACACCTTC.

J is TRBJ1-2 and V is TRBV29-1, with unresolved D. The CDR3 is 12 residues long. V lost 4 bases to trimming and J lost 5 bases, with 11 bases between them. CDR1 and CDR2 (germline): SQVTM, ANQGSEA. CDR3: CSVVSASYGYTF. As DNA, the CDR3 is TGCAGCGTTGTTTCGGCATCGTATGGCTACACCTTC.

The rearrangement uses TRBV18 and TRBJ1-5; D is ambiguous. CDR1 and CDR2 from the germline V gene are KGHSH and LQKENI. The CDR3 runs 13 residues. The V end lost 3 bases, the J end lost 3 bases, and 6 bases lay between the germline ends. CDR3 DNA: TGTGCCAGCTCACCTGGTCCCAATCAGCCCCAGCATTTT. This gives the protein CASSPGPNQPQHF.

The rearrangement uses TRBV18 and TRBJ2-7, with unresolved D. Looked up from germline, CDR1 is KGHSH and CDR2 is LQKENI. This CDR3 has 11 amino acids. V lost 4 bases to trimming and J lost 4 bases, with 5 bases between them. CDR3: CASSRQYEQYF. DNA of the CDR3: TGTGCCAGCTCACGCCAGTACGAGCAGTACTTC.

This clone was detected only once. V gene TRBV30 combines with J gene TRBJ1-1; D is ambiguous. Trimming pared 4 bases from V and 9 bases from J, leaving 15 bases between. This CDR3 is 12 amino acids long. Per the germline V gene, CDR1 is GTSNPN and CDR2 is SVGIG (reference sequence). CDR3 sequence: CAWMFGAGKAFF. The CDR3 DNA is TGTGCCTGGATGTTTGGAGCGGGGAAAGCTTTCTTT.

The chain employs TRBV7-2 and TRBJ1-4, with D tentatively TRBD1 (5 bases). This CDR3 comprises 15 residues. Germline CDR1 is SGHTA and CDR2 is FQGNSA. With 6 bases removed from V and 4 bases from J, the gap between germline ends came to 15 bases. CDR3 residues: CASRLGGGGNEKLFF. CDR3 bases: TGTGCCAGCAGACTTGGAGGCGGGGGTAATGAAAAACTGTTTTTT.

This chain connects TRBV6-5 to TRBJ2-3, with D tentatively TRBD1 (5 bases). CDR1 MNHEY and CDR2 SVGAGI come from the germline V gene. Trimming took 0 bases from V and 3 from J, leaving 13 bases between them. The CDR3 totals 16 residues. The chain's CDR3 is CASSYSARVSTDTQYF. The CDR3 coding sequence is TGTGCCAGCAGTTACTCGGCCAGGGTCAGTACAGATACGCAGTATTTT.

The V gene is TRBV12-5, the J gene TRBJ2-1; tentative D call: TRBD2 (5 bases). This CDR3 has 15 amino acids. Trimming took 0 bases from V and 8 from J, leaving 14 bases between them. Germline V gene sequence: CDR1 LGHNT, CDR2 FRNRAP. The chain's CDR3 is CASGLVLVANHEQFF. CDR3 DNA sequence: TGTGCTAGTGGTTTGGTACTAGTTGCCAACCATGAGCAGTTCTTC.

The chain couples TRBV7-9 to TRBJ2-5; no reliable D call. The CDR3 totals 16 residues. The germline V gene encodes CDR1 SEHNR and CDR2 FQNEAQ (reference sequence). The V gene lost 3 bases and the J gene lost 2 bases, with 16 bases spanning the gap. This chain's CDR3 is CASSFINEWPQETQYF. In DNA, the CDR3 is TGTGCCAGCAGCTTCATCAATGAGTGGCCTCAAGAGACCCAGTACTTC.

This chain uses TRBV9 with TRBJ1-1; D is perhaps TRBD1 (5 bases). CDR3 length: 14 amino acids. Germline V gives CDR1 SGDLS, CDR2 YYNGEE. Trimming took off 3 bases at V and 0 bases at J, with 9 bases between the two ends. DNA for the CDR3: TGTGCCAGCAGCGCCGGGACGGTGAACACTGAAGCTTTCTTT. It translates to CASSAGTVNTEAFF. Drawing the rest from reference TRBV9 and TRBJ1-1, the complete variable domain is DSGVTQTPKHLITATGQRVTLRCSPRSGDLSVYWYQQSLDQGLQFLIQYYNGEERAKGNILERFSAQQFPDLHSELNLSSLELGDSALYFCASSAGTVNTEAFFGQGTRLTVV.

This chain connects TRBV2 to TRBJ1-4; no definite D call. The length of the CDR3 is 14 residues. V lost 5 bases, J lost 3 bases, and 10 bases lay in between. Per the germline V gene, CDR1 is SNHLY and CDR2 is FYNNEI. The CDR3 coding sequence is TGTGCCAGCAGTCCCCCAGGATCTAATGAAAAACTGTTTTTT. Protein product: CASSPPGSNEKLFF.

V and J are TRBV28 and TRBJ2-7, with D possibly being TRBD1 (6 bases). Germline loops: CDR1 MDHEN, CDR2 SYDVKM. The CDR3 totals 14 residues. Trimming cost V 4 bases and J 1 base, with 11 bases left between them. The CDR3 sequence: CASSSGAESYEQYF. Written as DNA, the CDR3 is TGTGCCAGCAGTTCAGGGGCGGAATCCTACGAGCAGTACTTC.